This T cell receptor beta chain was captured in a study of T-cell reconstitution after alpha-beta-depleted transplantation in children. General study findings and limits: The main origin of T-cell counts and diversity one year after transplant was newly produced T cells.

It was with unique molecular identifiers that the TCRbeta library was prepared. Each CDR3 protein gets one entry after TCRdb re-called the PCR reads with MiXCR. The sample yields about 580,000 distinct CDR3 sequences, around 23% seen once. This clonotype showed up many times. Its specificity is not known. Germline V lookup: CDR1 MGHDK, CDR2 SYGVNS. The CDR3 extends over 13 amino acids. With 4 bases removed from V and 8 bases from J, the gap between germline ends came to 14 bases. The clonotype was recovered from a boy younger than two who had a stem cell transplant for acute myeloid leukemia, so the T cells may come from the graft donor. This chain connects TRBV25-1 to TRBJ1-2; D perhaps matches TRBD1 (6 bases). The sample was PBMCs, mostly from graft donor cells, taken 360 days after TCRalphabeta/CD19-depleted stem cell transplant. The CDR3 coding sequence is TGTGCCAGCAGTGCGGTCAGGGGCCGAGGCTACACCTTC. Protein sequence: CASSAVRGRGYTF.